Described below is a single T cell receptor beta chain sequence and its context. The data belong to a study of blood T cell repertoires in COVID-19. Sequenced by immunoSEQ multiplex PCR; TCRdb stores in-frame clones only, minus some. The sample holds roughly 150,000 clones, 82% seen once. The CDR3 length is 11 residues. From germline, CDR1 is GTSNPN and CDR2 SVGIG (reference sequence). V lost 4 bases, J lost 4 bases, and 7 bases lay in between. Enrollees, about 18 to 100 years old, lived in roughly 24 US areas. This chain connects TRBV30 to TRBJ1-1, with D unclear. What was sequenced was PBMCs or T cells enriched from blood (not recorded which). The TCR comes from a man aged 55 to 70 who had recovered from COVID-19. Here the CDR3 DNA reads TGTGCCTGGATGGAGGGCACTGAAGCTTTCTTT. Translating it yields CAWMEGTEAFF.